Below, 3 T cell receptor beta chains from the same sample are listed, as sequenced in a study of T cells in Graves' hyperthyroidism and ophthalmopathy. RNA transcripts provided the source from which TCR beta CDR3 regions were amplified. Initially, a first-round RT-PCR of the TCR CDR3 employed the HTBI primer set. One entry per CDR3 protein, called by TCRdb with MiXCR from the multiplex PCR reads. The sample consists of about 610,000 distinct CDR3 sequences, roughly 14% of them appearing once. Sequencing was done on a sample of blood. The origin of the receptors is a woman aged 40 to 50 with Graves' ophthalmopathy.

This clonotype was counted ten times or more. The gene calls are TRBV28 and TRBJ2-7, with TRBD2 identical over 7 bases. The CDR3 has 16 residues. Germline CDR1 reads MDHEN; CDR2 reads SYDVKM. V shed 2 bases and J 2 bases; nucleotides not matched to a gene: 9. This CDR3 reads CASSLSGTPGPYEQYF. The CDR3 DNA is TGTGCCAGCAGTTTAAGCGGGACCCCGGGGCCCTACGAGCAGTACTTC.

Only a few counts were recorded for this clonotype. The genes are TRBV6-1 and TRBJ2-2; TRBD1 agrees at 8 bases. Germline CDR1 and CDR2: MNHNS and SASEGT. Trimming removed 6 bases from V and 3 bases from J; junction bases left unmatched: 6. The CDR3 runs to 15 residues. CDR3 sequence (DNA): TGTGCCAGCAGGTCCGGGACAGGAGACACCGGGGAGCTGTTTTTT. Its translation is CASRSGTGDTGELFF.

This clonotype was found many times. V gene TRBV6-2 or TRBV6-3 combines with J gene TRBJ2-4, with 8 positions matching TRBD1. Germline CDR1 and CDR2: MNHEY and SVGEGT. There are 14 residues in the CDR3. The V gene end was trimmed by 6 bases and the J gene end by 9 bases; junction bases not matched to a gene: 10. The CDR3 sequence is CASSWDRRAVIQYF. CDR3 DNA sequence: TGTGCCAGCAGCTGGGACAGGCGAGCAGTCATTCAGTACTTC.